This T cell receptor (beta chain) came from a study of monozygotic twins with inflammatory bowel disease. Study findings and constraints: Clonotypes shared with others were fewer in IBD patients than in healthy twins, especially with disease activity.

For this clonotype: Its antigen is undetermined.

UMIs were attached via template switching, each with a 6-nucleotide sample barcode. Amplification of TCRalpha and TCRbeta cDNA involved two nested PCRs that ran for about 16 and 10 cycles. One entry per CDR3 protein, without DNA, is what TCRdb gives after re-calling the 5' RACE reads. The table counts some 130,000 distinct CDR3 sequences; roughly 1.2% lies in the top ten. Germline lookup yields CDR1 DFQATT and CDR2 SNEGSKA (reference sequence). CDR3 length equals 16 residues. The chain combines TRBV20-1 with TRBJ2-3; the D call of TRBD2 rests on TCRdb alone, since no DNA is present to check it. Sequencing input: blood. The receptor's source is a human donor with ulcerative colitis or Crohn's disease, or a healthy co-twin of an affected twin (not recorded which). The chain's CDR3 is CSARVVTSGGVDTQYF.